This T cell receptor (beta chain) was captured in a study of siplizumab effects on memory and regulatory T cells. In regard to this clone: The antigen remains undetermined.

Around 96,000 TCR templates underwent assay in each sample. The repertoire was sequenced with immunoSEQ multiplex PCR; TCRdb's copy has only in-frame clones and lacks some. This sample carries 70,000 to 90,000 clones, about nine tenths of them seen once, and the ten largest clones take around 14%. Study results and limitations: There was no confirmation of the suppressive function of proliferating Tregs from siplizumab cultures. Controls showed an average of roughly 25% Treg-derived mappable alloreactive CD4+ clones, while siplizumab showed 65% to 70%. Poor capture below about 10^-5 frequency left most alloreactive clones unmapped to unstimulated subsets.

This receptor was taken from a human donor in good health. Material: CD4+ T cells sorted from blood.

The CDR3 region has the DNA TGCAGTGGTTGGTCTCGGGATGAGCAGTTCTTC. Translating gives CSGWSRDEQFF. The J gene is TRBJ2-1, the V gene TRBV20-1, with no clear D. V lost 7 bases and J lost 8, with 12 bases in between. CDR3 length: 11 amino acids. The germline V gene has CDR1 DFQATT and CDR2 SNEGSKA (reference sequence).